A selection of T cell receptor beta chains follows, all from one sample in a study of cytomegalovirus exposure and HLA in healthy donors. The table came from immunoSEQ multiplex PCR; TCRdb's copy has only in-frame clones and leaves some out. The top ten hold approximately 1.9% of the sample, which has about 190,000 clones, around 90% seen once. Sequences were obtained from PBMCs. The source is a woman aged 18 to 35 in good health and CMV-seronegative. CDR3s include the opening cysteine and the closing phenylalanine or tryptophan. D genes are given only for firm matches. Size is stated for part of the rows, as once, few or many counts, or as a class when the clone is expanded.

d_gene	abundance	len	v_gene	j_gene	CDR3aa	CDR3nt
TRBD2	once	13	TRBV5-6	TRBJ2-7	CASSWGTSGEQYF	TGTGCCAGCAGCTGGGGGACTAGTGGCGAGCAGTACTTC
TRBD2	NA	18	TRBV5-5	TRBJ2-6	CASSLRLAGAAGANVLTF	TGTGCCAGCAGCCTCCGACTAGCGGGAGCTGCTGGGGCCAACGTCCTGACTTTC
TRBD1	NA	18	TRBV19	TRBJ2-3	CASSTMQTGVRGPDTQYF	TGTGCCAGTAGTACGATGCAAACAGGGGTCCGGGGTCCAGATACGCAGTATTTT
TRBD2	NA	18	TRBV7-2	TRBJ2-5	CASSQSWGLAGGRETQYF	TGTGCCAGCAGCCAATCCTGGGGACTAGCGGGAGGACGGGAGACCCAGTACTTC
NA	NA	14	TRBV27	TRBJ1-1	CASSLPGMNTEAFF	TGTGCCAGCAGTTTACCAGGGATGAACACTGAAGCTTTCTTT
NA	NA	14	TRBV7-9	TRBJ2-3	CASSTAAGPDTQYF	TGTGCCAGCAGCACCGCGGCCGGCCCGGATACGCAGTATTTT
NA	NA	14	TRBV4-1	TRBJ2-5	CASSQESRGETQYF	TGCGCCAGCAGCCAAGAAAGTCGGGGGGAGACCCAGTACTTC
TRBD2	NA	17	TRBV11-2	TRBJ2-3	CASTEVGTSGRGDTQYF	TGTGCCAGCACCGAGGTAGGGACTAGCGGGAGAGGAGATACGCAGTATTTT
TRBD2	NA	16	TRBV15	TRBJ2-1	CATSRLAGGEVGEQFF	TGTGCCACCAGCAGACTAGCGGGGGGGGAAGTTGGTGAGCAGTTCTTC
NA	NA	13	TRBV9	TRBJ1-1	CASSVGIDSQAFF	TGTGCCAGCAGCGTAGGAATCGACTCTCAAGCTTTCTTT
TRBD1	NA	15	TRBV23-1	TRBJ1-1	CASSQSGDSNTEAFF	TGCGCCAGCAGTCAATCGGGGGACAGTAACACTGAAGCTTTCTTT
TRBD2	NA	17	TRBV11-2	TRBJ2-7	CASSHPGTSGFSYEQYF	TGTGCCAGCAGCCATCCGGGGACTAGCGGGTTCTCCTACGAGCAGTACTTC
NA	NA	15	TRBV30	TRBJ2-2	CACREGASNTGELFF	TGTGCCTGTCGGGAGGGGGCATCGAACACCGGGGAGCTGTTTTTT
NA	NA	18	TRBV9	TRBJ1-1	CASSVGRGALRSPTEAFF	TGTGCCAGCAGCGTAGGGAGGGGCGCCCTTCGCTCCCCCACTGAAGCTTTCTTT
NA	NA	15	TRBV5-6	TRBJ2-2	CASSLAAANTGELFF	TGTGCCAGCAGCTTGGCCGCGGCGAACACCGGGGAGCTGTTTTTT
TRBD1	once	14	TRBV2	TRBJ2-7	CASVPGTGFYEQYF	TGTGCCAGCGTCCCCGGGACAGGGTTTTACGAGCAGTACTTC
NA	once	15	TRBV7-7	TRBJ2-2	CASSLEGQGTGELFF	TGTGCTAGCAGCTTAGAGGGCCAGGGTACCGGGGAGCTGTTTTTT
NA	few	13	TRBV6-1	TRBJ1-5	CASTGVANQPQHF	TGTGCCAGCACTGGAGTGGCCAATCAGCCCCAGCATTTT
NA	NA	13	TRBV6-1	TRBJ1-1	CATAGRLNTEAFF	TGTGCCACAGCGGGACGCCTGAACACTGAAGCTTTCTTT
TRBD2	NA	16	TRBV19	TRBJ2-7	CASSPHPVTSVHEQYF	TGTGCCAGTAGTCCTCACCCGGTTACTAGCGTACACGAGCAGTACTTC
TRBD1	NA	15	TRBV10-2	TRBJ1-2	CASGPTGQTNYGYTF	TGCGCCAGCGGACCAACGGGACAGACTAACTATGGCTACACCTTC
NA	NA	13	TRBV7-8	TRBJ2-1	CASSPDSANEQFF	TGTGCCAGCAGCCCTGATAGTGCGAATGAGCAGTTCTTC
NA	NA	14	TRBV30	TRBJ1-3	CAWTGVQGGNTIYF	TGTGCCTGGACGGGGGTCCAGGGTGGAAACACCATATATTTT
NA	NA	15	TRBV7-9	TRBJ2-2	CASSSRQGEVGELFF	TGTGCCAGCAGCTCCCGGCAGGGGGAGGTCGGGGAGCTGTTTTTT
TRBD2	NA	16	TRBV5-1	TRBJ2-3	CASSLGAGTSTDTQYF	TGCGCCAGCAGCTTGGGAGCGGGGACTAGCACAGATACGCAGTATTTT
NA	few	12	TRBV6-5	TRBJ1-2	CASSAGNYGYTF	TGTGCCAGCAGTGCGGGTAACTATGGCTACACCTTC
NA	NA	16	TRBV5-1	TRBJ1-2	CASSLEPGDPPYGYTF	TGCGCCAGCAGCTTGGAACCGGGAGATCCGCCTTATGGCTACACCTTC
NA	few	13	TRBV5-4	TRBJ1-2	CASSSGQPYGYTF	TGTGCCAGCAGCTCTGGACAGCCCTATGGCTACACCTTC
TRBD1	NA	15	TRBV6-6	TRBJ1-1	CASSPHDRENTEAFF	TGTGCCAGCAGCCCTCACGACAGGGAGAACACTGAAGCTTTCTTT
TRBD1	NA	14	TRBV4-1	TRBJ1-4	CASSRTGGQEKLFF	TGCGCCAGCAGCCGGACAGGCGGTCAGGAAAAACTGTTTTTT
NA	few	14	TRBV27	TRBJ2-7	CASSLSWLIDEQYF	TGTGCCAGCAGTTTATCGTGGTTAATAGACGAGCAGTACTTC
TRBD1	NA	12	TRBV27	TRBJ1-5	CASRDRNQPQHF	TGTGCCTCCCGGGACAGAAATCAGCCCCAGCATTTT
NA	NA	8	TRBV4-3	TRBJ1-1	CAILEAFF	TGCGCCATCCTTGAAGCTTTCTTT
TRBD2	NA	15	TRBV7-9	TRBJ2-5	CASSRSIAGQETQYF	TGTGCCAGCAGCCGTTCAATAGCGGGACAAGAGACCCAGTACTTC
NA	NA	12	TRBV6-6	TRBJ2-5	CASSRDQETQYF	TGTGCCAGCAGTCGGGACCAAGAGACCCAGTACTTC
NA	NA	13	TRBV7-3	TRBJ2-7	CSSSLDRQYEQYF	TGTTCCAGCAGCTTAGACAGGCAATACGAGCAGTACTTC
NA	NA	13	TRBV9	TRBJ2-5	CASSVGIQETQYF	TGTGCCAGCAGCGTAGGAATCCAGGAGACCCAGTACTTC
NA	NA	13	TRBV6-6	TRBJ2-7	CASSSQGAYEQYF	TGTGCCAGCAGTTCACAGGGCGCCTACGAGCAGTACTTC
NA	once	14	TRBV7-7	TRBJ1-6	CASSPEEYNSPLHF	TGTGCTAGCAGCCCCGAGGAGTATAATTCACCCCTCCACTTT
NA	NA	12	TRBV5-4	TRBJ1-2	CASSADSYGYTF	TGTGCCAGCAGCGCGGACAGCTATGGCTACACCTTC
NA	NA	15	TRBV4-2	TRBJ1-4	CASSSQFATNEKLFF	TGTGCCAGCAGCTCCCAATTTGCAACTAATGAAAAACTGTTTTTT
TRBD1	NA	14	TRBV5-5	TRBJ1-2	CASSSGQVMNGYTF	TGTGCCAGCAGCAGCGGACAGGTTATGAATGGCTACACCTTC
TRBD2	NA	16	TRBV5-1	TRBJ2-3	CASSLGGGISTDTQYF	TGCGCCAGCAGCTTGGGCGGGGGAATAAGCACAGATACGCAGTATTTT
TRBD2	NA	16	TRBV11-2	TRBJ2-2	CASSLVASGVSGELFF	TGTGCCAGCAGCTTAGTAGCTAGCGGGGTGAGCGGGGAGCTGTTTTTT
TRBD2	NA	16	TRBV10-3	TRBJ2-1	CAISESNGGRAQEQFF	TGTGCCATCAGTGAGTCTAACGGCGGGAGAGCGCAGGAGCAGTTCTTC
NA	NA	13	TRBV7-2	TRBJ1-5	CASSFSGESAQHF	TGTGCCAGCAGCTTCTCCGGAGAATCAGCCCAGCATTTT
NA	NA	14	TRBV11-2	TRBJ2-2	CASSLVFQTGELFF	TGTGCCAGCAGCTTGGTATTCCAGACCGGGGAGCTGTTTTTT
NA	NA	9	TRBV19	TRBJ2-3	CASSRPRYF	TGTGCCAGTAGCCGCCCTAGGTATTTT
NA	once	14	TRBV7-2	TRBJ1-1	CASSPDSVNTEAFF	TGTGCCAGCAGCCCTGACAGCGTGAACACTGAAGCTTTCTTT
NA	NA	15	TRBV25-1	TRBJ1-6	CASSEDRNLNSPLHF	TGTGCCAGCAGTGAAGACAGGAATCTTAATTCACCCCTCCACTTT
NA	NA	17	TRBV4-1	TRBJ1-5	CASSPRALGGGNQPQHF	TGCGCCAGCAGCCCCCGCGCTTTGGGGGGTGGCAATCAGCCCCAGCATTTT
NA	NA	13	TRBV19	TRBJ2-7	CASSSGAVYEQYF	TGTGCCAGTAGTTCAGGGGCGGTATACGAGCAGTACTTC
NA	NA	16	TRBV28	TRBJ2-3	CASSSPRDPNADTQYF	TGTGCCAGCAGTTCCCCCCGGGATCCCAACGCAGATACGCAGTATTTT
NA	once	14	TRBV11-3	TRBJ2-7	CASSLDQGFHEQYF	TGTGCCAGCAGCTTAGACCAGGGGTTCCACGAGCAGTACTTC
TRBD2	NA	17	TRBV7-8	TRBJ2-1	CASSLTWTSGSYNEQFF	TGTGCCAGCAGCTTAACCTGGACTAGCGGGAGCTACAATGAGCAGTTCTTC